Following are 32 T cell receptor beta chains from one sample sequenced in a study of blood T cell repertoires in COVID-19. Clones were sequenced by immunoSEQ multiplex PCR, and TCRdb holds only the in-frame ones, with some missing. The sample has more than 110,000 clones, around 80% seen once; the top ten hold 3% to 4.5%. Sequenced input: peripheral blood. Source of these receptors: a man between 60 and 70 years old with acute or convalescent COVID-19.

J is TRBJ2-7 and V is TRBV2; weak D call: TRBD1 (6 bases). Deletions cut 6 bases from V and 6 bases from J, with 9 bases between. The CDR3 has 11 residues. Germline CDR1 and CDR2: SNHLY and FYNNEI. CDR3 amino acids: CASRQGVEQYF. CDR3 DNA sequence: TGTGCCAGCAGACAGGGAGTCGAGCAGTACTTC.

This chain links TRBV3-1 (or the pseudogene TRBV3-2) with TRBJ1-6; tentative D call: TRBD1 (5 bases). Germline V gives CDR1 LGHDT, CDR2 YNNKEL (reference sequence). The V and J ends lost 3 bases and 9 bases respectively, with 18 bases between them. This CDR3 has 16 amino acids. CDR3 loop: CASSQKGPREGSPLHF. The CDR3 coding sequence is TGTGCCAGCAGCCAGAAGGGCCCCAGGGAAGGTTCACCCCTCCACTTT.

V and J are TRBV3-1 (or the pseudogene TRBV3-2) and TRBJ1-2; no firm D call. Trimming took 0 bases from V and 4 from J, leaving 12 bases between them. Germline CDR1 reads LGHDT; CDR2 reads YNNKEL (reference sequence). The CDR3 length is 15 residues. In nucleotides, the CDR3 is TGTGCCAGCAGCCAAGATGGAGTGCAAGCCTATGGCTACACCTTC. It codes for CASSQDGVQAYGYTF.

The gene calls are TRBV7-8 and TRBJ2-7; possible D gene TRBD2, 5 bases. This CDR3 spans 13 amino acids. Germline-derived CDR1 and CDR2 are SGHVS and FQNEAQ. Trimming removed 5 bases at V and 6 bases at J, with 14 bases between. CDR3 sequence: CASSMDFQSEQYF. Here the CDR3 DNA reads TGTGCCAGCAGCATGGACTTTCAGTCCGAGCAGTACTTC.

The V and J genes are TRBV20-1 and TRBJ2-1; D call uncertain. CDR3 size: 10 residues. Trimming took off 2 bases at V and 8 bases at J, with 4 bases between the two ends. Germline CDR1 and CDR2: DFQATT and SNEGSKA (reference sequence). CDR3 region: CSARTDEQFF. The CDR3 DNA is TGCAGTGCTAGAACAGATGAGCAGTTCTTC.

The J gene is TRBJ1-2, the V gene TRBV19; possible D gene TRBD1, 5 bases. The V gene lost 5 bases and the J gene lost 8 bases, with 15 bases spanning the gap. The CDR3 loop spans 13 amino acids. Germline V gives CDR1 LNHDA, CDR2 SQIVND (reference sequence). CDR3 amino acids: CASSPRTREGYTF. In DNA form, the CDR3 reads TGTGCCAGTAGTCCCAGGACAAGAGAGGGCTACACCTTC.

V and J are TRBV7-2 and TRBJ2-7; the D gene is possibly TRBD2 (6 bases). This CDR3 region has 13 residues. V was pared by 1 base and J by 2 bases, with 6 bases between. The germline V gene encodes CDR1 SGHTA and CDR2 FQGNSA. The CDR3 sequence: CASSLGTTYEQYF. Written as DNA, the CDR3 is TGTGCCAGCAGCTTAGGGACTACCTACGAGCAGTACTTC.

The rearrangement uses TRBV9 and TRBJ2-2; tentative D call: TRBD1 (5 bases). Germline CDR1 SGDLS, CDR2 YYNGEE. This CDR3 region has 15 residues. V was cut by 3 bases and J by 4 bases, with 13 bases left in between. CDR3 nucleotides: TGTGCCAGCAGCGAACTCCACAGGTCCACCGGGGAGCTGTTTTTT. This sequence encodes CASSELHRSTGELFF. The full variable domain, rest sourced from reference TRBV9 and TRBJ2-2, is DSGVTQTPKHLITATGQRVTLRCSPRSGDLSVYWYQQSLDQGLQFLIQYYNGEERAKGNILERFSAQQFPDLHSELNLSSLELGDSALYFCASSELHRSTGELFFGEGSRLTVL.

CDR3 sequence: CASSLSGRVEETQYF. CDR3 in DNA: TGTGCCAGCAGCCTTAGCGGGAGGGTAGAGGAGACCCAGTACTTC. This sequence joins TRBV7-2 and TRBJ2-5; the match to TRBD2 covers 11 bases. Trimming removed 5 bases from V and 5 bases from J; junction bases left unmatched: 7. Germline V lookup: CDR1 SGHTA, CDR2 FQGNSA. The CDR3 loop spans 15 amino acids.

DNA for the CDR3: TGCGCCAGCAGCCAAGCCGACGGGAGCTATGGCTACACCTTC. Translation gives CASSQADGSYGYTF. The V gene is TRBV4-1, the J gene TRBJ1-2, with D unclear. V was cut by 1 base and J by 4 bases, with 10 bases left in between. The germline gives CDR1 MGHRA, CDR2 YSYEKL. The CDR3 consists of 14 residues.

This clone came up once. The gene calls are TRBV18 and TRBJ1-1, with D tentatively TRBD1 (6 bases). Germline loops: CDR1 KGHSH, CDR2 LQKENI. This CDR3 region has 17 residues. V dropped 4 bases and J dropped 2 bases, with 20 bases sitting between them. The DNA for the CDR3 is TGTGCCAGCTCACTTTTGGGGTCAGGGGCCCTCAACACTGAAGCTTTCTTT. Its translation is CASSLLGSGALNTEAFF.

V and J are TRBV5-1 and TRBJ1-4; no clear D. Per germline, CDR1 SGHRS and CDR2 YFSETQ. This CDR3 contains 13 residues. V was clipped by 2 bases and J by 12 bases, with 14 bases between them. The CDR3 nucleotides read TGCGCCAGCAGCTTAGCCAGGCGAGCAGAACTGTTTTTT. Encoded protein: CASSLARRAELFF. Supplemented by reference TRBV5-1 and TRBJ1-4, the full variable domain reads KAGVTQTPRYLIKTRGQQVTLSCSPISGHRSVSWYQQTPGQGLQFLFEYFSETQRNKGNFPGRFSGRQFSNSRSEMNVSTLELGDSALYLCASSLARRAELFFGSGTQLSVL.

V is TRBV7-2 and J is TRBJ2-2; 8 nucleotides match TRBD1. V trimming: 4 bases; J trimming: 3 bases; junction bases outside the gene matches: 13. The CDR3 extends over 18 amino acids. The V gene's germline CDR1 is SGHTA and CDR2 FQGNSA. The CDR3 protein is CASSSLPQGAKDTGELFF. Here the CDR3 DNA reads TGTGCCAGCAGCTCGCTACCCCAGGGGGCGAAAGACACCGGGGAGCTGTTTTTT.

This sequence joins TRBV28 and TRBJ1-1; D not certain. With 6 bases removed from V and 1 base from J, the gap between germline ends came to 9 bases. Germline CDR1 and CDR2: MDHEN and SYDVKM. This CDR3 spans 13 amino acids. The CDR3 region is CASRLPGNTEAFF. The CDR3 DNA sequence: TGTGCCAGCAGGCTTCCAGGGAACACTGAAGCTTTCTTT.

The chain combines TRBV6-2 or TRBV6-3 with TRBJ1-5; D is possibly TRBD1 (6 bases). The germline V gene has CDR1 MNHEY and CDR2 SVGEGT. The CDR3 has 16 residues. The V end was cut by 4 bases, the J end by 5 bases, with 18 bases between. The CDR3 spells CASSFSSRGAYQPQHF. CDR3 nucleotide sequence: TGTGCCAGCAGTTTTTCTAGCCGGGGGGCGTATCAGCCCCAGCATTTT.

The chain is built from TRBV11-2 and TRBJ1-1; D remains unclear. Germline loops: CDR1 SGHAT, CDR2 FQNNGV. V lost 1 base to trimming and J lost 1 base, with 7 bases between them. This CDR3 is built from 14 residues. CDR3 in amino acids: CASSLVSGNTEAFF. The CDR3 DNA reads TGTGCCAGCAGCTTAGTGTCGGGGAACACTGAAGCTTTCTTT.

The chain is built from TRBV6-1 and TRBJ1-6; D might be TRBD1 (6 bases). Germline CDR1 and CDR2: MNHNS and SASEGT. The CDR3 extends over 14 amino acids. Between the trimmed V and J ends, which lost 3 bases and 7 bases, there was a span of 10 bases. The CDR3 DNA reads TGTGCCAGCAGTGAGGGACATCTAAATTCACCCCTCCACTTT. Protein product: CASSEGHLNSPLHF.

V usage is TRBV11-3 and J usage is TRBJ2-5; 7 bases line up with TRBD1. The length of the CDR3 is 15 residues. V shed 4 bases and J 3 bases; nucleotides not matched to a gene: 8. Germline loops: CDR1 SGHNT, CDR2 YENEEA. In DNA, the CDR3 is TGTGCCAGCAGCTGGGGACAGACTGCAAAAGAGACCCAGTACTTC. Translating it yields CASSWGQTAKETQYF. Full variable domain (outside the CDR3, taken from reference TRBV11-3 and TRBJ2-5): EAGVVQSPRYKIIEKKQPVAFWCNPISGHNTLYWYLQNLGQGPELLIRYENEEAVDDSQLPKDRFSAERLKGVDSTLKIQPAELGDSAVYLCASSWGQTAKETQYFGPGTRLLVL.

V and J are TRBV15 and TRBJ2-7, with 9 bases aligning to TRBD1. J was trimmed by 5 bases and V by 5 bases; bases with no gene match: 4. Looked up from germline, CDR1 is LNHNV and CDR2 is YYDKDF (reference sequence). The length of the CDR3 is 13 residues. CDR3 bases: TGTGCCACCAGCTGGACAGGGGACCACGAGCAGTACTTC. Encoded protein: CATSWTGDHEQYF.

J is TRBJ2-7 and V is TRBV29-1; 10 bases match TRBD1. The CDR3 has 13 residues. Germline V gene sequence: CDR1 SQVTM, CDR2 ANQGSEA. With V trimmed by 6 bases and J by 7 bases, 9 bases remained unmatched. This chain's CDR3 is CSVPGQGSVEQYF. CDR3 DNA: TGCAGCGTCCCGGGACAGGGGTCGGTTGAGCAGTACTTC.

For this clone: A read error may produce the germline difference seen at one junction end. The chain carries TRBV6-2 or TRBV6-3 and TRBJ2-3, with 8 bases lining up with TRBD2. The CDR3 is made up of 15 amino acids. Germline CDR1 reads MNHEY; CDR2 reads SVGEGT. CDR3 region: CASSWVAGTTATQYF. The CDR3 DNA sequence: TGTGCCAGCAGTTGGGTAGCGGGGACTACAGCTACGCAGTATTTT.

CDR3 loop: CASSLKHSGNTIYF. The CDR3 nucleotides read TGTGCCAGCAGCTTGAAGCACAGTGGAAACACCATATATTTT. The V gene is TRBV5-5, the J gene TRBJ1-3; D gene uncertain. This CDR3 has 14 amino acids. The V end was cut by 1 base, the J end by 3 bases, with 8 bases between. Germline V lookup: CDR1 SGHKS, CDR2 YYEKEE (reference sequence).

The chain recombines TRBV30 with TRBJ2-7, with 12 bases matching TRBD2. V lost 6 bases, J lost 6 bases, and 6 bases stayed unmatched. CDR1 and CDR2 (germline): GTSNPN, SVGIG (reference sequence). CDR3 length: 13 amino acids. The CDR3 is CACPGLAGIEQYF. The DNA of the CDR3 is TGTGCCTGTCCCGGACTAGCGGGAATCGAGCAGTACTTC. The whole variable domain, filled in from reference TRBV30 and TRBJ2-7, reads SQTIHQWPATLVQPVGSPLSLECTVEGTSNPNLYWYRQAAGRGLQLLFYSVGIGQISSEVPQNLSASRPQDRQFILSSKKLLLSDSGFYLCACPGLAGIEQYFGPGTRLTVT.

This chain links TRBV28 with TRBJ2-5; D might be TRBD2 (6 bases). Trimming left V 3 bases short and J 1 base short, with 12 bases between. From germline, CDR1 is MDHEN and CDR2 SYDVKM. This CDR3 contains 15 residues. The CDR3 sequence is CASSFLGSGQETQYF. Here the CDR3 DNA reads TGTGCCAGCAGTTTTTTAGGTAGCGGCCAAGAGACCCAGTACTTC.

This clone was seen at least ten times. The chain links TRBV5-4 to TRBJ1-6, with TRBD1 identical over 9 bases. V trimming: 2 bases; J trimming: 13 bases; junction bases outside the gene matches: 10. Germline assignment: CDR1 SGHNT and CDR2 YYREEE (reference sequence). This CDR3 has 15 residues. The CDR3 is CASSFPPGQGGPLHF. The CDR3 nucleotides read TGTGCCAGCAGCTTCCCTCCGGGACAGGGTGGTCCCCTCCACTTT.

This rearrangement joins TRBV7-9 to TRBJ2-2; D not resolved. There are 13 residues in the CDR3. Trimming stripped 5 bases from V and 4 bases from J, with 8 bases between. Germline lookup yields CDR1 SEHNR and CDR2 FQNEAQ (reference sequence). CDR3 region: CASSQRPTGELFF. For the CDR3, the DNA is TGTGCCAGCAGCCAGCGTCCCACCGGGGAGCTGTTTTTT.

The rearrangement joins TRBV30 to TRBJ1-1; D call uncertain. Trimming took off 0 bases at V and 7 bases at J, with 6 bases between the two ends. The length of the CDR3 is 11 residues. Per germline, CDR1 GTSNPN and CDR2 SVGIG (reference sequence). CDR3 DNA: TGTGCCTGGAGTGTACGGGGTGAAGCTTTCTTT. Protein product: CAWSVRGEAFF.

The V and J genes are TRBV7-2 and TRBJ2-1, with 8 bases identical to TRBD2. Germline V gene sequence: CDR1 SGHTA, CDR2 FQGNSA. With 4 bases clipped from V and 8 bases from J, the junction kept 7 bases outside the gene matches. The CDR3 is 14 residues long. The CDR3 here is CASSSQREHYEQFF. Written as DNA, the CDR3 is TGTGCCAGCAGCTCCCAGCGGGAGCATTATGAGCAGTTCTTC.

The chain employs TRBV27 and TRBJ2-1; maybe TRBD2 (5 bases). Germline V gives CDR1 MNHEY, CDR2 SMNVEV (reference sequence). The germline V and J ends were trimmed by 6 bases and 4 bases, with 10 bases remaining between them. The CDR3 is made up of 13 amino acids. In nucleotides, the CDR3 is TGTGCCAGCAGGGACTTTAATTACAATGAGCAGTTCTTC. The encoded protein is CASRDFNYNEQFF.

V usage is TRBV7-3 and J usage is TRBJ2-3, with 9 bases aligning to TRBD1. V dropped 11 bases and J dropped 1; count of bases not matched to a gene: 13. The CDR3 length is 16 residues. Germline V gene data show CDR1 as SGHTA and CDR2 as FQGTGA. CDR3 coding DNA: TGTGCCGGAACCCGGGACAGGGAATGGGGCACAGATACGCAGTATTTT. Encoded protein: CAGTRDREWGTDTQYF.

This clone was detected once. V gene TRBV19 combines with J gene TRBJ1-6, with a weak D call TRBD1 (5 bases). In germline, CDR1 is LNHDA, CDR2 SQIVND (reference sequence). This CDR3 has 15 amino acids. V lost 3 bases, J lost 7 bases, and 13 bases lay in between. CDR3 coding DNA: TGTGCCAGTAGTATGACCCAGGGAGGCAATTCACCCCTCCACTTT. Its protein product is CASSMTQGGNSPLHF.

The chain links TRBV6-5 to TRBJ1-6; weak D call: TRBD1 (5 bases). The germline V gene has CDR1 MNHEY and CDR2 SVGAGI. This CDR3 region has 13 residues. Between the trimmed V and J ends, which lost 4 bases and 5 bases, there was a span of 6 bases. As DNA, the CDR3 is TGTGCCAGCAGTTGGGGCCATAATTCACCCCTCCACTTT. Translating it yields CASSWGHNSPLHF.